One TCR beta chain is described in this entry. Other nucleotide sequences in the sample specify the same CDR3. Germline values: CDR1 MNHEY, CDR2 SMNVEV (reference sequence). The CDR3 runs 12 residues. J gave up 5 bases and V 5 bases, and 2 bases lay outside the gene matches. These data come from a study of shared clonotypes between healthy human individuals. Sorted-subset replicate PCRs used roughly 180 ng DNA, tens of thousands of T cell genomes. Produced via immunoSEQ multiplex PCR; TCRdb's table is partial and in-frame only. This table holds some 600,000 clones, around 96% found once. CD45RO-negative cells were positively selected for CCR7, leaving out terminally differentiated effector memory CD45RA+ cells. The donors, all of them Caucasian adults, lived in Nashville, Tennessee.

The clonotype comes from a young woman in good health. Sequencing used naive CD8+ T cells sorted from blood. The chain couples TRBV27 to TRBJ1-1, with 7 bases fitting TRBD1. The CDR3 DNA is TGTGCCAGCAGTCAGGGGGGAACTGAAGCTTTCTTT. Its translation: CASSQGGTEAFF.